These T cell receptor beta chains were read from a single sample in a study of OX40 agonist ivuxolimab in advanced cancers. The assay was immunoSEQ multiplex PCR, and TCRdb's table has in-frame clones only and misses some. This repertoire shows roughly 72,000 clones, about 93% found once; its top ten account for approximately 14%. Source: CD4+ or CD8+ T cells sorted from blood, taken in a trial of the OX40 agonist ivuxolimab. The origin of the receptors is an adult with an advanced solid tumor such as melanoma, head and neck, liver or kidney cancer. The CDR3 runs from the conserved cysteine through the conserved F or W. The order of the fields is V gene, D gene, J gene, CDR3 DNA, CDR3 protein. A D gene is named only where the DNA matches it firmly.

TRBV9	.	TRBJ2-5	TGTGCCAGCAGCGTAGCTTGGGGGACAAGGGAGACCCAGTACTTC	CASSVAWGTRETQYF
TRBV6-4	.	TRBJ2-3	TGTGCCAGCACCGGGAAGGGGGGAGATACGCAGTATTTT	CASTGKGGDTQYF
TRBV4-1	.	TRBJ1-6	TGCGCCAGCAGCCAAGAAAGGGGACTTAATTCACCCCTCCACTTT	CASSQERGLNSPLHF
TRBV6-5	.	TRBJ1-1	TGTGCCAGCAGTTACTCGAACGGGAACACTGAAGCTTTCTTT	CASSYSNGNTEAFF
TRBV10-3	.	TRBJ1-3	TGTGCCATCAGTGAGTCGAACGGGGCCTCTGGAAACACCATATATTTT	CAISESNGASGNTIYF
TRBV5-1	.	TRBJ1-1	TGCGCCAGCAGCTTGTACAGGGCCAACACTGAAGCTTTCTTT	CASSLYRANTEAFF
TRBV28	.	TRBJ1-5	TGTGCCAGCAGTTACCGAGGACGGTCTAGCAATCAGCCCCAGCATTTT	CASSYRGRSSNQPQHF
TRBV2	.	TRBJ1-4	TGTGCCAGCAGTGAGCCCGACAGGAATAATGAAAAACTGTTTTTT	CASSEPDRNNEKLFF
TRBV5-1	.	TRBJ1-1	TGCGCCAGCAGCTTACAGGTGACTACTGAAGCTTTCTTT	CASSLQVTTEAFF
TRBV18	.	TRBJ1-4	TGTGCCAGCTCACCCCCAGGAGGCCGCCTTAATGAAAAACTGTTTTTT	CASSPPGGRLNEKLFF
TRBV4-3	TRBD2	TRBJ2-2	TGCGCCAGCAGCCCCCGGACTAGCCCAAACGGGGAGCTGTTTTTT	CASSPRTSPNGELFF